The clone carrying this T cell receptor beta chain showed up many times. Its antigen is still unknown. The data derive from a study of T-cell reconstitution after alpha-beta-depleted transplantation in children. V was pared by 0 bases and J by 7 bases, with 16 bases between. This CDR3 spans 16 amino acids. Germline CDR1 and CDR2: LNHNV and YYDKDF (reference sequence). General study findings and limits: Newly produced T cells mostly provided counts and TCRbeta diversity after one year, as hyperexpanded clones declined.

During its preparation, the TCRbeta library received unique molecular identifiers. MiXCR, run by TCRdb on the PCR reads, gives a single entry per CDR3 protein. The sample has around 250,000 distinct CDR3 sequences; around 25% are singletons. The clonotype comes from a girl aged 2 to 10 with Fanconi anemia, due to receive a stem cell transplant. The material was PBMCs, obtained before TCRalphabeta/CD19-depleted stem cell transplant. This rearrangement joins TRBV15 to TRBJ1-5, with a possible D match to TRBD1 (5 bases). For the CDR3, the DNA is TGTGCCACCAGCAGAGAAGGGGTAGCGGGGCTACAGCCCCAGCATTTT. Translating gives CATSREGVAGLQPQHF.